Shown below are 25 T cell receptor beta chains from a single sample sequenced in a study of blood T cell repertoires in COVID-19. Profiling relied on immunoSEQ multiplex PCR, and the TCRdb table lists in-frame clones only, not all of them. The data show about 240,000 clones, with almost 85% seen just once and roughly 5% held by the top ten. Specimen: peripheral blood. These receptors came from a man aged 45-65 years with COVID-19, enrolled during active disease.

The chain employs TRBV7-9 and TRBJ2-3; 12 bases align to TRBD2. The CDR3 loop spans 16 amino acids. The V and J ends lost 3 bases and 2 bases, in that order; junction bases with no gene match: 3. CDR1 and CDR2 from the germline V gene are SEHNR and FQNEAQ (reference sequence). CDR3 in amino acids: CASSLTSGGSTDTQYF. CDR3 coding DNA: TGTGCCAGCAGCTTGACTAGCGGGGGCTCCACAGATACGCAGTATTTT.

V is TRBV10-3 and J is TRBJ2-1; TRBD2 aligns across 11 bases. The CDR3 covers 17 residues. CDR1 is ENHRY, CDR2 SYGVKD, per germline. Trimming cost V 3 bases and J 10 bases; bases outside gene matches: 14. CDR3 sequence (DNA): TGTGCCATCAGTGAAATGAAACTAGCGGGGGCATCTAACGAGCAGTTCTTC. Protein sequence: CAISEMKLAGASNEQFF.

The CDR3 protein is CATSDHLDYTF. CDR3 in DNA: TGTGCCACCAGTGATCATCTAGACTACACCTTC. This chain links TRBV24-1 with TRBJ1-2; D ambiguous. This CDR3 has 11 residues. The germline V and J ends were trimmed by 3 bases and 10 bases, with 8 bases remaining between them. Germline lookup yields CDR1 KGHDR and CDR2 SFDVKD.

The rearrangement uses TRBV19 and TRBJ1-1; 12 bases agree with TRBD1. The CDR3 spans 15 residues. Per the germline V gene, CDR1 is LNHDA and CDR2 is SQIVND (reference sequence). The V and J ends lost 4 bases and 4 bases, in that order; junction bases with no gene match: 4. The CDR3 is CASSTGQGAGTEAFF. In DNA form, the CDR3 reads TGTGCCAGTAGTACGGGACAGGGGGCGGGCACTGAAGCTTTCTTT.

CDR3 DNA: TGTGCCAGCAGCTCACCGGTCACCGGGGAGCTGTTTTTT. Protein product: CASSSPVTGELFF. The chain recombines TRBV5-4 with TRBJ2-2; D is undetermined. The ends were cut back, 3 bases at V and 4 bases at J, with 7 bases in the middle. This CDR3 comprises 13 residues. Germline V gene sequence: CDR1 SGHNT, CDR2 YYREEE (reference sequence).

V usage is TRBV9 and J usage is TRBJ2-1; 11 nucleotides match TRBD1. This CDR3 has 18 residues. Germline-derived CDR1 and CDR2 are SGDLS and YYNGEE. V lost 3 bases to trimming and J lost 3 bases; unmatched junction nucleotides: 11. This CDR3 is CASSASPSGTGGYNEQFF. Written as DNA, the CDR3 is TGTGCCAGCAGCGCCAGCCCTTCCGGGACAGGGGGCTACAATGAGCAGTTCTTC.

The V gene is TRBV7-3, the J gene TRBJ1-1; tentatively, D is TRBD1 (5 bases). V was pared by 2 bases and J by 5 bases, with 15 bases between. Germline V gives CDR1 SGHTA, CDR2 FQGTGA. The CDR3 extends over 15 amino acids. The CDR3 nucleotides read TGTGCCAGCAGCTTATTCCAGGGATCGAGGACTGAAGCTTTCTTT. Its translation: CASSLFQGSRTEAFF.

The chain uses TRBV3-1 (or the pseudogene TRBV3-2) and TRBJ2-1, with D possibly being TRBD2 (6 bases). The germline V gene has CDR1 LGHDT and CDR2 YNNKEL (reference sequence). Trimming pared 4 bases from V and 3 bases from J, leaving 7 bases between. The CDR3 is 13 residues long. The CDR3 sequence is CASSPRDYNEQFF. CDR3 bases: TGTGCCAGCAGCCCGCGGGACTACAATGAGCAGTTCTTC.

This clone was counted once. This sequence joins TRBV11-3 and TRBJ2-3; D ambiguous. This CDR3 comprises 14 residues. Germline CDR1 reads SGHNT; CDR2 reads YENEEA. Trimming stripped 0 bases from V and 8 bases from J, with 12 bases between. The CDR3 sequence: CASSLDGLTGTQYF. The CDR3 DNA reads TGTGCCAGCAGCTTAGACGGCTTGACTGGTACGCAGTATTTT.

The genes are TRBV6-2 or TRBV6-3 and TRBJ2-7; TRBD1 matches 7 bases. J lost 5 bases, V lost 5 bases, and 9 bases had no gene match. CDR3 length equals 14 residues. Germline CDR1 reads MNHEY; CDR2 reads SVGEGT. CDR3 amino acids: CASSPRLGGDEQYF. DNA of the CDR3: TGTGCCAGCAGTCCCAGGTTAGGGGGCGACGAGCAGTACTTC.

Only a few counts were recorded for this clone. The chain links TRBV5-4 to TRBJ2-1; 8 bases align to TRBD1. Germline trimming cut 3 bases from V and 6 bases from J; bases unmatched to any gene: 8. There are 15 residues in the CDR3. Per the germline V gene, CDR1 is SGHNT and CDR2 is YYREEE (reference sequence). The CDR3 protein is CASSSDRDRINEQFF. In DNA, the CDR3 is TGTGCCAGCAGCTCTGATCGGGACAGGATCAATGAGCAGTTCTTC.

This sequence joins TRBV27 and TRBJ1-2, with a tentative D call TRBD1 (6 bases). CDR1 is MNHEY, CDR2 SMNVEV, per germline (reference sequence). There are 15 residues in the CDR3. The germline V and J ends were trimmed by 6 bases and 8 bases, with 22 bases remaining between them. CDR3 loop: CASRGFNRDSGGYTF. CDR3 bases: TGTGCCAGCAGGGGGTTCAACAGGGATTCCGGCGGCTACACCTTC.

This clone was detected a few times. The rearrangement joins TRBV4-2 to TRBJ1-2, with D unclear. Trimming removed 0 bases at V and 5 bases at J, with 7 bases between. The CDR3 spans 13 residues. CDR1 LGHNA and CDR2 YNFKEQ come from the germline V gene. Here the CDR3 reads CASSQDERYGYTF. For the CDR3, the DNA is TGTGCCAGCAGCCAAGATGAGCGGTATGGCTACACCTTC.

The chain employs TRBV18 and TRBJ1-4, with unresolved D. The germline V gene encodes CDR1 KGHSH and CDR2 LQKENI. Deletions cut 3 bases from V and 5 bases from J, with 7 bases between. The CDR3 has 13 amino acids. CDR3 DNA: TGTGCCAGCTCACCCGACATCAATGAAAAACTGTTTTTT. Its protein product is CASSPDINEKLFF.

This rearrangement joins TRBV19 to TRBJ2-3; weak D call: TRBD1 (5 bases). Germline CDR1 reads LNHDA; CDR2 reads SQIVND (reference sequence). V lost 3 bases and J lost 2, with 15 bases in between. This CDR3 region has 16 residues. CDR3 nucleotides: TGTGCCAGTAGTATCACTGCGACAGACCTCACAGATACGCAGTATTTT. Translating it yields CASSITATDLTDTQYF.

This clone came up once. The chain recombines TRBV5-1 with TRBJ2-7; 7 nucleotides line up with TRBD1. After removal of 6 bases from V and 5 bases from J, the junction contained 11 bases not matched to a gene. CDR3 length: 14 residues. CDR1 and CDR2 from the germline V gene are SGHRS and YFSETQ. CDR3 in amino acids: CASTIDRVFDEQYF. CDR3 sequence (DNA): TGCGCCAGCACCATTGACAGGGTATTCGACGAGCAGTACTTC.

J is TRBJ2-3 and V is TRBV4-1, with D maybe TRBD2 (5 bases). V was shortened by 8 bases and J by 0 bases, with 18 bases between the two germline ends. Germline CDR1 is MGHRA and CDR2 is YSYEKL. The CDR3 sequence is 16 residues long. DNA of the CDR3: TGCGCCAGCTCTACTCAACAGAGGGTCAGCACAGATACGCAGTATTTT. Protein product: CASSTQQRVSTDTQYF.

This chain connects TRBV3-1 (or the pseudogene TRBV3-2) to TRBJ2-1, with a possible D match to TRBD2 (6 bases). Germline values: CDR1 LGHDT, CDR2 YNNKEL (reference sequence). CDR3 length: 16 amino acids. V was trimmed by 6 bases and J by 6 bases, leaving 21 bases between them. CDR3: CASSPTRELRSNEQFF. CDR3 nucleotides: TGTGCCAGCAGTCCAACCCGGGAGTTAAGAAGCAATGAGCAGTTCTTC.

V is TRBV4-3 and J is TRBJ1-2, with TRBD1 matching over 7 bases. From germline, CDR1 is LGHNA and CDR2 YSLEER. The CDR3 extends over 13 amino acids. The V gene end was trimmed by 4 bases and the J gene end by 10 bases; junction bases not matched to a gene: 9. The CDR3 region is CASSRRQGFFYTF. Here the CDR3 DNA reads TGCGCCAGCAGCCGGCGACAGGGTTTCTTCTACACCTTC.

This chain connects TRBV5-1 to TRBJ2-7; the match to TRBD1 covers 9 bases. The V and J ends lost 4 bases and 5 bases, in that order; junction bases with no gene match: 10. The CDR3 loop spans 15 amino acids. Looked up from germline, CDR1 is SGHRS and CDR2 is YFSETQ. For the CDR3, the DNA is TGCGCCAGCAGCGGAGCCGGGACAGGGATCGACGAGCAGTACTTC. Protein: CASSGAGTGIDEQYF.

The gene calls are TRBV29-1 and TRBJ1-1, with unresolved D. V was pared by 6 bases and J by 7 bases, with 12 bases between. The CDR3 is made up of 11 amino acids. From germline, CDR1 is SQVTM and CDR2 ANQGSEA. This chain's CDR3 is CSVRGYSEAFF. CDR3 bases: TGCAGCGTCCGAGGGTACAGTGAAGCTTTCTTT.

CDR3 loop: CASSHSDEQFF. The CDR3 nucleotides read TGTGCCAGCTCACATTCCGATGAGCAGTTCTTC. The chain has TRBV18 and TRBJ2-1; no clear D gene. The V gene's germline CDR1 is KGHSH and CDR2 LQKENI. The CDR3 spans 11 residues. Trimming pared 4 bases from V and 8 bases from J, leaving 6 bases between.

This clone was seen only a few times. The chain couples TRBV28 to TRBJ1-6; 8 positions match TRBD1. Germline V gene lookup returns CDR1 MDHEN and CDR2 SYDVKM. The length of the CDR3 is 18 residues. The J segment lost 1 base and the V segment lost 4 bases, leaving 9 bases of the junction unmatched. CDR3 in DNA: TGTGCCAGCAGTTCTGAATCCAGGGGGCTATCCTATAATTCACCCCTCCACTTT. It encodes CASSSESRGLSYNSPLHF. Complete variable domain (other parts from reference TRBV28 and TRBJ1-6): DVKVTQSSRYLVKRTGEKVFLECVQDMDHENMFWYRQDPGLGLRLIYFSYDVKMKEKGDIPEGYSVSREKKERFSLILESASTNQTSMYLCASSSESRGLSYNSPLHFGNGTRLTVT.

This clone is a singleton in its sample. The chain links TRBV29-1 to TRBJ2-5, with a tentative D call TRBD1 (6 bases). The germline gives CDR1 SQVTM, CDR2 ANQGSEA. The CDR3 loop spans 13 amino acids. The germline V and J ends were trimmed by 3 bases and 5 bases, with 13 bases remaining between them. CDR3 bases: TGCAGCGTTGAGCCCACAGGGCTGGAGACCCAGTACTTC. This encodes CSVEPTGLETQYF.

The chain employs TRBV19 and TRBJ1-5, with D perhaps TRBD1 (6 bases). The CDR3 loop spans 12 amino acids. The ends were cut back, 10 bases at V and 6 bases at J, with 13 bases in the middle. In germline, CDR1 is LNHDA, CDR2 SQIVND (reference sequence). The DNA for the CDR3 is TGTGCCATAGGGGGGGCGGGTCAGCCCCAGCATTTT. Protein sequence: CAIGGAGQPQHF. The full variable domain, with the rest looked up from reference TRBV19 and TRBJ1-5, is DGGITQSPKYLFRKEGQNVTLSCEQNLNHDAMYWYRQDPGQGLRLIYYSQIVNDFQKGDIAEGYSVSREKKESFPLTVTSAQKNPTAFYLCAIGGAGQPQHFGDGTRLSIL.